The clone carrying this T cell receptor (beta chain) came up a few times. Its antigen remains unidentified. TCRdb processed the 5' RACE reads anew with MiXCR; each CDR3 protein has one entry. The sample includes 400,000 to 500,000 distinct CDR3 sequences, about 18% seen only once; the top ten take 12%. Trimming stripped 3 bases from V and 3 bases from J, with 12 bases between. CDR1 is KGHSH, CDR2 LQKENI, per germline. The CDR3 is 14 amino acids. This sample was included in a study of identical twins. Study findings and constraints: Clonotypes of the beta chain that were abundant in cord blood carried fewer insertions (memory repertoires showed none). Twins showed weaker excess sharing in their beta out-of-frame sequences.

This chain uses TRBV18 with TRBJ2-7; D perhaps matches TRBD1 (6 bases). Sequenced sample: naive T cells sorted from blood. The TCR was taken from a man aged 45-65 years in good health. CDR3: CASSPTGSYYEQYF. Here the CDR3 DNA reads TGTGCCAGCTCACCGACAGGATCTTACTACGAGCAGTACTTC.